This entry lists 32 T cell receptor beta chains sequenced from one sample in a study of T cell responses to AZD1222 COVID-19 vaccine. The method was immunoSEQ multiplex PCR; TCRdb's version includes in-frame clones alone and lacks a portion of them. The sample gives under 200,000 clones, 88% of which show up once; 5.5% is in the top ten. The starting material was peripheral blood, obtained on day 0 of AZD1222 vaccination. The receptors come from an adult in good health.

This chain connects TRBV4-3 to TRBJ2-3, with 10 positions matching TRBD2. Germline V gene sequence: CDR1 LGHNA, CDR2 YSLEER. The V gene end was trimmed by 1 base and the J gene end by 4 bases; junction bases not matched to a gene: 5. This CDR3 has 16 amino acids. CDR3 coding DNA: TGCGCCAGCAGCCAAGCGAGCGGGGGGGAGGCAGATACGCAGTATTTT. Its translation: CASSQASGGEADTQYF.

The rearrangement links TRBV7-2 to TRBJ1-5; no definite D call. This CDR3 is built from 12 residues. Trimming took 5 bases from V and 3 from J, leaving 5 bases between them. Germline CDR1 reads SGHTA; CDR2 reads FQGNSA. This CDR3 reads CASSQPNQPQHF. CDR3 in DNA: TGTGCCAGCAGCCAACCCAATCAGCCCCAGCATTTT.

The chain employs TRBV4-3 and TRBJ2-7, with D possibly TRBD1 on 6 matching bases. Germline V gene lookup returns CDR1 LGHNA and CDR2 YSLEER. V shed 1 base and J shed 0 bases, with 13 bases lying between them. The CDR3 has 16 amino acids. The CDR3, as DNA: TGCGCCAGCAGCCAAGCGACAGGAACGAGCTCCTACGAGCAGTACTTC. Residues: CASSQATGTSSYEQYF.

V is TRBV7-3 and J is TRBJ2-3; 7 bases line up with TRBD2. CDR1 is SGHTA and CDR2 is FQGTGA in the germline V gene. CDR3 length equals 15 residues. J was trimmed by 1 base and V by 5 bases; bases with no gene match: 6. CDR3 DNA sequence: TGTGCCAGCAGCCCAAGTCTAGCGGGCACAGATACGCAGTATTTT. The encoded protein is CASSPSLAGTDTQYF.

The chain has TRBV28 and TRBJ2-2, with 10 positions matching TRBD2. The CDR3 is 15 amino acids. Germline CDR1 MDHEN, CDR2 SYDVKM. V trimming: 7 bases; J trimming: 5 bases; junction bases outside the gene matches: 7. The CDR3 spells CASILAGGLTGELFF. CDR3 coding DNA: TGTGCCAGCATCTTAGCGGGGGGTCTTACCGGGGAGCTGTTTTTT.

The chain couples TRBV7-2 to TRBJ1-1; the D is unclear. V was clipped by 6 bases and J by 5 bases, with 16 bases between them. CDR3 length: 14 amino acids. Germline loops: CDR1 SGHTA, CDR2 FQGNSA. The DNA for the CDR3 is TGTGCCAGCAGACCAGGCTGGGGTGATACTGAAGCTTTCTTT. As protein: CASRPGWGDTEAFF.

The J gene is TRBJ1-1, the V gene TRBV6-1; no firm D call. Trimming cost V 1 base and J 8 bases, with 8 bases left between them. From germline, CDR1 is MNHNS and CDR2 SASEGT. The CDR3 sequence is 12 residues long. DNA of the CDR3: TGTGCCAGCAGTGAAGTGTCCAGAGAAGCTTTCTTT. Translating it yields CASSEVSREAFF.

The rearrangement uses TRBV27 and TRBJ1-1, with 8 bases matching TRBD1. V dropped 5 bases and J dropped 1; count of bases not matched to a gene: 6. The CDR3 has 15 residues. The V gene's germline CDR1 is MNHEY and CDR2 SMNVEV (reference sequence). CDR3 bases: TGTGCCAGCAGTCCCCTCAGGGGGCGGAACACTGAAGCTTTCTTT. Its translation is CASSPLRGRNTEAFF.

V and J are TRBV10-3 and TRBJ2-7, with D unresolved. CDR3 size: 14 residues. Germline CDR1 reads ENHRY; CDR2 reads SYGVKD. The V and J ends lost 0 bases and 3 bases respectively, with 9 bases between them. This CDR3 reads CAISESKLRYEQYF. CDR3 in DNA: TGTGCCATCAGTGAGTCAAAACTCCGCTACGAGCAGTACTTC.

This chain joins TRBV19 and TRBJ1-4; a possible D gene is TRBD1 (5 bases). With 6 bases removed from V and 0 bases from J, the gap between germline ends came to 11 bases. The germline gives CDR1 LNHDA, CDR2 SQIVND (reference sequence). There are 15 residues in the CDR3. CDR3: CASRRTGATNEKLFF. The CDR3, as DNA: TGTGCCAGTAGGCGTACAGGAGCAACTAATGAAAAACTGTTTTTT.

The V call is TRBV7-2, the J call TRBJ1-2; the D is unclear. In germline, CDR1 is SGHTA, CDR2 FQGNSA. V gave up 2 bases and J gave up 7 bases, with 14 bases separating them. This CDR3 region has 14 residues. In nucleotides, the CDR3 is TGTGCCAGCAGCTTAATTCCCGAGTCCGGTGGCTACACCTTC. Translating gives CASSLIPESGGYTF.

CDR3 bases: TGCAGTGCTAGTGGACAGACTGAAGCTTTCTTT. Translating gives CSASGQTEAFF. This sequence joins TRBV20-1 and TRBJ1-1, with a possible D match to TRBD1 (6 bases). Per the germline V gene, CDR1 is DFQATT and CDR2 is SNEGSKA (reference sequence). V lost 3 bases to trimming and J lost 5 bases, with 7 bases between them. The CDR3 contains 11 residues.

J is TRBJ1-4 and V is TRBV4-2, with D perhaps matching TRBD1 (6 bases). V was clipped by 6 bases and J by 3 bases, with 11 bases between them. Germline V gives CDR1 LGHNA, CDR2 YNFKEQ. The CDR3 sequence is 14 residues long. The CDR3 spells CASRGGEANEKLFF. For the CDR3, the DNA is TGTGCCAGCAGGGGGGGCGAGGCTAATGAAAAACTGTTTTTT.

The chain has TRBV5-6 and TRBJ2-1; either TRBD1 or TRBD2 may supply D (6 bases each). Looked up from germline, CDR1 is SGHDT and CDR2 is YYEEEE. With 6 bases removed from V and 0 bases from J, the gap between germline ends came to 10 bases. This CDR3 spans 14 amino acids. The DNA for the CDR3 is TGTGCCAGCACCGGGGGCGTCTCCTACAATGAGCAGTTCTTC. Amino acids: CASTGGVSYNEQFF. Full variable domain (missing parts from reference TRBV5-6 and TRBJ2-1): DAGVTQSPTHLIKTRGQQVTLRCSPKSGHDTVSWYQQALGQGPQFIFQYYEEEERQRGNFPDRFSGHQFPNYSSELNVNALLLGDSALYLCASTGGVSYNEQFFGPGTRLTVL.

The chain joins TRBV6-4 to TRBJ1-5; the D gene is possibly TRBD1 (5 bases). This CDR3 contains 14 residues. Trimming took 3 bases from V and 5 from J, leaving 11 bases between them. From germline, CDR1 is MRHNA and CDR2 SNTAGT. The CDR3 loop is CASSERGEDQPQHF. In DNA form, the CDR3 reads TGTGCCAGCAGTGAGCGAGGGGAAGATCAGCCCCAGCATTTT.

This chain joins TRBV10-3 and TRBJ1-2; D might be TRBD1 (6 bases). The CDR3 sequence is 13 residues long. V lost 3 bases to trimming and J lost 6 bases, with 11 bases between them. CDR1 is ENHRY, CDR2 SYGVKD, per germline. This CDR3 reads CAISDTGRDGYTF. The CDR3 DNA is TGTGCCATCAGTGATACAGGGAGGGATGGCTACACCTTC.

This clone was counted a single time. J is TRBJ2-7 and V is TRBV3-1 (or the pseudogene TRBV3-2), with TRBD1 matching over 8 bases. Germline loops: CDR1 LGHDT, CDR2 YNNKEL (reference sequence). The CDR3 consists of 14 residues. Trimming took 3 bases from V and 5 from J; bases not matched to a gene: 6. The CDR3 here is CASSQDRAGHEQYF. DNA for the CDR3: TGTGCCAGCAGCCAGGACAGGGCCGGCCACGAGCAGTACTTC.

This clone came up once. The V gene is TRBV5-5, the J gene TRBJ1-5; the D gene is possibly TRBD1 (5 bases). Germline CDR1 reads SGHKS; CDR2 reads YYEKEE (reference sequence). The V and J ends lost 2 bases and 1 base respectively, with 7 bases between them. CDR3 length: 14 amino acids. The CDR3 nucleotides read TGTGCCAGCAGCTTACGGGGGAGCAATCAGCCCCAGCATTTT. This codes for CASSLRGSNQPQHF.

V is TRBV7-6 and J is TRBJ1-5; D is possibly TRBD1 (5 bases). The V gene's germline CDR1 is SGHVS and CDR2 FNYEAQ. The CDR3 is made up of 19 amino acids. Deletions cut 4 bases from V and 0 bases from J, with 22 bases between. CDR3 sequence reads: CASSSPGISSLYSNQPQHF. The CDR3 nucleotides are TGTGCCAGCAGCTCGCCAGGGATTTCCTCCCTCTATAGCAATCAGCCCCAGCATTTT.

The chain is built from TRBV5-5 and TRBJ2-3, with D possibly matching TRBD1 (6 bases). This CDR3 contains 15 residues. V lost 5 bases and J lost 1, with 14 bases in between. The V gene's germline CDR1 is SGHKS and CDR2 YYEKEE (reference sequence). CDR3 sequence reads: CASSRTETRTDTQYF. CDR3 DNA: TGTGCCAGCAGTCGGACAGAGACCCGCACAGATACGCAGTATTTT.

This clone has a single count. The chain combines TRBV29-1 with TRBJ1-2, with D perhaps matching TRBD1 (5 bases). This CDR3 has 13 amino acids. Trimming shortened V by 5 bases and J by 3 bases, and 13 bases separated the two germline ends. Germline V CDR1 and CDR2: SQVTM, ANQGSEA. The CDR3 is CSVRPGTDYGYTF. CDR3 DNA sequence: TGCAGCGTTCGGCCCGGGACCGACTATGGCTACACCTTC.

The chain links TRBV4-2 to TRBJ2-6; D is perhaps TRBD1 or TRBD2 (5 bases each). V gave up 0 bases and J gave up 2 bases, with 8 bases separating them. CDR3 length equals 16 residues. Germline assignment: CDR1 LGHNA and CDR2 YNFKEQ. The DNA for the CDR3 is TGTGCCAGCAGCCAAGAAAGGGGAGCTGGGGCCAACGTCCTGACTTTC. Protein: CASSQERGAGANVLTF.

CDR3 protein: CASSPWTGNTEAFF. CDR3 DNA sequence: TGTGCCAGCAGCCCCTGGACGGGGAACACTGAAGCTTTCTTT. The J gene is TRBJ1-1, the V gene TRBV7-2, with D hard to call. Germline CDR1 SGHTA, CDR2 FQGNSA. Between the trimmed V and J ends, which lost 5 bases and 1 base, there was a span of 11 bases. This CDR3 region has 14 residues.

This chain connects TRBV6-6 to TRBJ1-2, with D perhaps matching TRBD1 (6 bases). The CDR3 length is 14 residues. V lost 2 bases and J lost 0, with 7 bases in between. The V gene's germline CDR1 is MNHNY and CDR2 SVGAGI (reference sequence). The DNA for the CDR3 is TGTGCCAGCAGTTACCCAGGGGCTAACTATGGCTACACCTTC. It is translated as CASSYPGANYGYTF.

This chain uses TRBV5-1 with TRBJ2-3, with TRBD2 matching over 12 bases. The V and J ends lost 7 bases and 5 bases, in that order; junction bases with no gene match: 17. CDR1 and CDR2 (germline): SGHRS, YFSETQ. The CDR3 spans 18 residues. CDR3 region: CASRRTASGRAVIDTQYF. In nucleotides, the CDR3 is TGCGCCAGCCGGAGGACCGCTAGCGGGAGGGCCGTGATAGATACGCAGTATTTT.

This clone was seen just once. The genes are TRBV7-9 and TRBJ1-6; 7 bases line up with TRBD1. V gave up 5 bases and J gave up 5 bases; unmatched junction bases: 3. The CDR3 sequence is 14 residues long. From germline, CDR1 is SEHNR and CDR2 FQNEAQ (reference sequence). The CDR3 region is CASSTGQNNSPLHF. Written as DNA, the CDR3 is TGTGCCAGCAGCACGGGACAGAATAATTCACCCCTCCACTTT.

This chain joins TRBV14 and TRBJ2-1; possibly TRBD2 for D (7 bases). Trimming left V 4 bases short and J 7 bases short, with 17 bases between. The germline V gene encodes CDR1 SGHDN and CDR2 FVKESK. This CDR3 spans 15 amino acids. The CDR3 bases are TGTGCCAGCAGCCCCAGAGACGGGGGGCCAAATGAGCAGTTCTTC. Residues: CASSPRDGGPNEQFF.

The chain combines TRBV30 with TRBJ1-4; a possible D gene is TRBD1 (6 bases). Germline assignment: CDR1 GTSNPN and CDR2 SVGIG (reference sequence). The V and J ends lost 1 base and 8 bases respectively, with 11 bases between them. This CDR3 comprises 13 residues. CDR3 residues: CAWSEPGQEKLFF. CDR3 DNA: TGTGCCTGGAGTGAGCCGGGACAAGAAAAACTGTTTTTT.

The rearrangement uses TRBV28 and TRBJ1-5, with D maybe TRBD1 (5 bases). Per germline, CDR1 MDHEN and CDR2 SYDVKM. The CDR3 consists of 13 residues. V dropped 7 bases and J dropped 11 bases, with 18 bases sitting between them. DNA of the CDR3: TGTGCCAGCACCTCGCACGGTATGGGGGCCCAGCATTTT. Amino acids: CASTSHGMGAQHF.

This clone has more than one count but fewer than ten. The CDR3: CASSPGTPNEQYF. The CDR3 DNA follows: TGTGCCAGCAGCCCCGGGACCCCCAACGAGCAGTACTTC. The chain couples TRBV7-2 to TRBJ2-7; the D call may be TRBD1 or TRBD2 (5 bases each). V lost 5 bases to trimming and J lost 5 bases, with 13 bases between them. CDR1 SGHTA and CDR2 FQGNSA come from the germline V gene. The CDR3 is 13 amino acids.

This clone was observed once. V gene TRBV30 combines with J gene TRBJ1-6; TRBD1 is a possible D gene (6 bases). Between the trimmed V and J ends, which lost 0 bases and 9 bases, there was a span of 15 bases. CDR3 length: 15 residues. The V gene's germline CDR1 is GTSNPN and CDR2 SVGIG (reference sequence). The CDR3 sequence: CAWSVNGQSLSPLHF. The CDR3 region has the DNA TGTGCCTGGAGTGTAAACGGACAGTCCCTTTCACCCCTCCACTTT.

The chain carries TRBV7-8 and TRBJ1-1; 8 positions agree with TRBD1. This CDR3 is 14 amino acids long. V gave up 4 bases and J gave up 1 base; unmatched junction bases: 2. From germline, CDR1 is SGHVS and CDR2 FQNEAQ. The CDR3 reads CASSSGQANTEAFF. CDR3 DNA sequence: TGTGCCAGCAGCTCGGGACAGGCGAACACTGAAGCTTTCTTT.